Given below is one TCR beta chain in context. Its antigen is unknown. The source of the sample is a study of lymphopenia after photon versus proton radiotherapy. TCRdb's copy holds only in-frame clones and misses some; the assay was immunoSEQ multiplex PCR. The profile shows approximately 150,000 clones, roughly nine tenths of them singletons. General study findings and limits: Authors raise, but do not show, better survival with proton therapy.

The material was peripheral blood, obtained from a patient treated with photon-based radiotherapy. The TCR sequence derives from a middle-aged man with gastric cancer.

CDR3 nucleotides: TGCGCCAGCAGTGAAGGAAGTGGGGGGGCTGGGAACACTGAAGCTTTCTTT. As protein: CASSEGSGGAGNTEAFF. V usage is TRBV10-2 and J usage is TRBJ1-1; D might be TRBD1 (6 bases). Germline V CDR1 and CDR2: WSHSY, SAAADI. The CDR3 is 17 amino acids. V was trimmed by 3 bases and J by 1 base, leaving 18 bases between them.